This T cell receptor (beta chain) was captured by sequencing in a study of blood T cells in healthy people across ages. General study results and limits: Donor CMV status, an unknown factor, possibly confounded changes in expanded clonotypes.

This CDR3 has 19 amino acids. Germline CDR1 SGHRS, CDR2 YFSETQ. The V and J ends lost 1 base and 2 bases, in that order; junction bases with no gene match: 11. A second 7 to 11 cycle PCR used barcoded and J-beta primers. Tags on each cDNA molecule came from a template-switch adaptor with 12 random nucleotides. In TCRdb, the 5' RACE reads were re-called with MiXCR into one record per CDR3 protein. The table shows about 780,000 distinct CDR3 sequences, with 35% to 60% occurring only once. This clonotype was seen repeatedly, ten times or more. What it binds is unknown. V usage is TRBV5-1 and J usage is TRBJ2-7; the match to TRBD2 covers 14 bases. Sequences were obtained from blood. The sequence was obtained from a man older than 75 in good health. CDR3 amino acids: CASSLTGTSGSFATYEQYF. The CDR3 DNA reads TGCGCCAGCAGCTTGACCGGGACTAGCGGGAGCTTTGCTACCTACGAGCAGTACTTC.